Presented here are 17 T cell receptor beta chains from one specimen sequenced in a study of cytomegalovirus exposure and HLA in healthy donors. The PCR was carried out with 60 Vbeta primers and 13 Jbeta primers. Here immunoSEQ multiplex PCR was the method, and the copy in TCRdb shows in-frame clones only, minus some. The data show roughly 100,000 clones, 75% seen once. Material for sequencing was PBMCs. The receptors come from a male donor in good health and CMV-seropositive.

The chain carries TRBV11-2 and TRBJ2-7, with 12 bases that match TRBD2. J lost 0 bases, V lost 3 bases, and 6 bases had no gene match. The CDR3 loop spans 17 amino acids. Germline values: CDR1 SGHAT, CDR2 FQNNGV. CDR3 sequence (DNA): TGTGCCAGCAGCTTGACTAGCGGGGGTTACAGCTCCTACGAGCAGTACTTC. As protein: CASSLTSGGYSSYEQYF.

This clone was seen only a few times. V is TRBV5-1 and J is TRBJ1-2; D is perhaps TRBD1 (5 bases). Germline V gene sequence: CDR1 SGHRS, CDR2 YFSETQ. The V gene lost 0 bases and the J gene lost 3 bases, with 9 bases spanning the gap. This CDR3 has 14 amino acids. CDR3 sequence reads: CASSLADSDYGYTF. CDR3 DNA sequence: TGCGCCAGCAGCTTGGCAGACAGTGACTATGGCTACACCTTC.

This sequence joins TRBV7-9 and TRBJ1-5; D unresolved. The CDR3 is 12 amino acids. Germline lookup yields CDR1 SEHNR and CDR2 FQNEAQ (reference sequence). Trimming removed 7 bases from V and 3 bases from J, with 7 bases in between. CDR3 DNA sequence: TGTGCCAGCACCTCCCCCAATCAGCCCCAGCATTTT. Amino acids: CASTSPNQPQHF.

The rearrangement links TRBV28 to TRBJ2-7; possibly TRBD2 for D (6 bases). The CDR3 has 14 residues. Germline CDR1 and CDR2: MDHEN and SYDVKM. Trimming removed 4 bases at V and 7 bases at J, with 17 bases between. The CDR3 nucleotides read TGTGCCAGCAGTTCTTTAGCGGCCCCATCGGAGCAGTACTTC. This encodes CASSSLAAPSEQYF.

The rearrangement uses TRBV5-4 and TRBJ2-5; unclear D gene. Germline assignment: CDR1 SGHNT and CDR2 YYREEE (reference sequence). V gave up 4 bases and J gave up 3 bases, with 10 bases separating them. The CDR3 covers 13 residues. Here the CDR3 reads CASSINTKETQYF. The CDR3 DNA follows: TGTGCCAGCAGCATCAACACCAAAGAGACCCAGTACTTC.

This clone was picked up a small number of times. This chain connects TRBV30 to TRBJ2-1; TRBD2 is a possible D gene (6 bases). This CDR3 is 13 amino acids long. With 3 bases removed from V and 3 bases from J, the gap between germline ends came to 9 bases. Looked up from germline, CDR1 is GTSNPN and CDR2 is SVGIG (reference sequence). The CDR3 DNA follows: TGTGCCTGGAGCGGCGGGGTCTACAATGAGCAGTTCTTC. Protein sequence: CAWSGGVYNEQFF.

CDR3 sequence (DNA): TGTGCCAGCAGCTTACGTCAGTCCACGAATGAAAAACTGTTTTTT. Residues: CASSLRQSTNEKLFF. V and J are TRBV7-6 and TRBJ1-4; D is undetermined. Germline-derived CDR1 and CDR2 are SGHVS and FNYEAQ. This CDR3 is 15 amino acids long. V dropped 2 bases and J dropped 5 bases, with 12 bases sitting between them.

The rearrangement uses TRBV9 and TRBJ2-2, with TRBD2 matching 8 bases. This CDR3 contains 14 residues. Germline V gene lookup returns CDR1 SGDLS and CDR2 YYNGEE. Trimming cost V 3 bases and J 7 bases; bases outside gene matches: 5. This CDR3 is CASSAGRADGELFF. CDR3 in DNA: TGTGCCAGCAGCGCCGGGAGGGCCGACGGGGAGCTGTTTTTT.

This clone has a single count. This chain uses TRBV28 with TRBJ2-6, with 7 nucleotides matching TRBD1. Germline lookup yields CDR1 MDHEN and CDR2 SYDVKM. Unmatched junction bases numbered 5, after V lost 5 bases and J lost 7 bases. The CDR3 contains 14 residues. The CDR3 nucleotides are TGTGCCAGCAGTCTAAGACAGGGCGCCAACGTCCTGACTTTC. This sequence encodes CASSLRQGANVLTF.

This chain links TRBV7-2 with TRBJ1-5; 9 bases agree with TRBD1. The CDR3 contains 15 residues. Germline assignment: CDR1 SGHTA and CDR2 FQGNSA. The V gene end was trimmed by 5 bases and the J gene end by 7 bases; junction bases not matched to a gene: 9. This CDR3 reads CASSPRTGEGQPQHF. CDR3 bases: TGTGCCAGCAGCCCAAGGACAGGGGAAGGCCAGCCCCAGCATTTT.

The CDR3 reads CASRRRQAVATEAFF. CDR3 bases: TGTGCCAGCAGGCGCCGACAGGCCGTGGCAACTGAAGCTTTCTTT. The chain couples TRBV6-5 to TRBJ1-1; tentative D call: TRBD1 (6 bases). There are 15 residues in the CDR3. Trimming left V 6 bases short and J 5 bases short, with 19 bases between. Germline loops: CDR1 MNHEY, CDR2 SVGAGI.

The chain has TRBV5-6 and TRBJ2-7, with D possibly matching TRBD2 (6 bases). The CDR3 spans 14 residues. CDR1 SGHDT and CDR2 YYEEEE come from the germline V gene. Trimming removed 0 bases from V and 6 bases from J, with 13 bases in between. CDR3 amino acids: CASSLAGGVCEQYF. In DNA, the CDR3 is TGTGCCAGCAGCTTGGCGGGCGGGGTCTGCGAGCAGTACTTC.

This clone showed up just once. The chain carries TRBV19 and TRBJ1-5; D is undetermined. Trimming took 8 bases from V and 0 from J, leaving 8 bases between them. The germline V gene has CDR1 LNHDA and CDR2 SQIVND (reference sequence). This CDR3 is built from 13 residues. The CDR3 region has the DNA TGTGCCAGTCAGTTTTATAGCAATCAGCCCCAGCATTTT. Translated, it gives CASQFYSNQPQHF. Together with reference TRBV19 and TRBJ1-5, the CDR3 gives the full variable domain: DGGITQSPKYLFRKEGQNVTLSCEQNLNHDAMYWYRQDPGQGLRLIYYSQIVNDFQKGDIAEGYSVSREKKESFPLTVTSAQKNPTAFYLCASQFYSNQPQHFGDGTRLSIL.

The rearrangement uses TRBV12-5 and TRBJ2-3, with D unresolved. Per the germline V gene, CDR1 is LGHNT and CDR2 is FRNRAP. The length of the CDR3 is 15 residues. V shed 0 bases and J shed 0 bases, with 7 bases lying between them. The CDR3 protein is CASGLVGGSTDTQYF. The CDR3 DNA sequence: TGTGCTAGTGGTTTGGTCGGCGGAAGCACAGATACGCAGTATTTT.

This clone was observed a few times. The V and J genes are TRBV19 and TRBJ2-2, with D perhaps TRBD1 (6 bases). The V end lost 2 bases, the J end lost 0 bases, and 10 bases lay between the germline ends. Germline V gene data show CDR1 as LNHDA and CDR2 as SQIVND (reference sequence). The CDR3 has 16 amino acids. CDR3: CASSISGVTNTGELFF. The CDR3, as DNA: TGTGCCAGTAGTATATCAGGGGTTACGAACACCGGGGAGCTGTTTTTT.

In this sample, this clone turned up a few times. The chain links TRBV5-8 to TRBJ1-2; D not certain. This CDR3 is 12 amino acids long. Germline V gives CDR1 SGHTS, CDR2 YDEGEE. Trimming stripped 3 bases from V and 8 bases from J, with 11 bases between. DNA of the CDR3: TGTGCCAGCAGCTCCGAAGATGGCGGCTACACCTTC. Its translation: CASSSEDGGYTF. The full variable domain, its missing parts supplied by reference TRBV5-8 and TRBJ1-2, is EAGVTQSPTHLIKTRGQQATLRCSPISGHTSVYWYQQALGLGLQFLLWYDEGEERNRGNFPPRFSGRQFPNYSSELNVNALELEDSALYLCASSSEDGGYTFGSGTRLTVV.

This chain joins TRBV29-1 and TRBJ2-7, with 9 bases lining up with TRBD1. This CDR3 comprises 16 residues. V trimming: 5 bases; J trimming: 4 bases; junction bases outside the gene matches: 15. Germline CDR1 and CDR2: SQVTM and ANQGSEA. CDR3 sequence (DNA): TGCAGCGTTCTACCACCCCTGGGACAGGGCGAATACGAGCAGTACTTC. Translating gives CSVLPPLGQGEYEQYF.